These 9 T cell receptor beta chains were all obtained from the same sample, sequenced in a study of blood T cell repertoires in COVID-19 (TCRdb year 2020). The method behind the library was the immunoSEQ multiplex PCR assay. The immuneACCESS repertoire file appears here via TCRdb, limited to in-frame rearrangements. These files lack a portion of the clones; in checked studies, under half of the deficit traces to unresolved V genes, and the cause of the others is not known. This sample holds roughly 120,000 clones; 79% were observed only once. Together, the top ten hold approximately 4% of the sample. Sequencing was done on a sample of peripheral blood. These receptors were collected from a woman older than 75 with acute or convalescent COVID-19.

The genes are TRBV19 and TRBJ1-2; D is unresolved. The length of the CDR3 is 13 residues. Trimming pared 6 bases from V and 2 bases from J, leaving 10 bases between. Germline CDR1 LNHDA, CDR2 SQIVND (reference sequence). CDR3 DNA: TGTGCCAGTAGCGGGTTGTCGAACTATGGCTACACCTTC. This encodes CASSGLSNYGYTF.

This clone was counted between two and nine times. V gene TRBV15 combines with J gene TRBJ2-2; 7 bases are a match to TRBD1. Germline V CDR1 and CDR2: LNHNV, YYDKDF (reference sequence). The CDR3 length is 17 residues. The junction had 10 bases not matched to a gene; V was cut back by 2 bases and J by 4 bases. Written as DNA, the CDR3 is TGTGCCACCAGCAGAATTCTAGGACAGGTGTTCACCGGGGAGCTGTTTTTT. Protein product: CATSRILGQVFTGELFF.

V gene TRBV6-2 or TRBV6-3 combines with J gene TRBJ1-5, with 7 bases lining up with TRBD1. With V trimmed by 5 bases and J by 6 bases, 7 bases remained unmatched. This CDR3 is 14 amino acids long. The germline gives CDR1 MNHEY, CDR2 SVGEGT. CDR3 nucleotide sequence: TGTGCCAGCAGTCGAGGGGGCTCGGGTCAGCCCCAGCATTTT. Translating it yields CASSRGGSGQPQHF.

The chain couples TRBV18 to TRBJ2-5, with D maybe TRBD1 (5 bases). Looked up from germline, CDR1 is KGHSH and CDR2 is LQKENI. Between the trimmed V and J ends, which lost 2 bases and 4 bases, there was a span of 14 bases. The CDR3 runs to 15 residues. The CDR3 DNA reads as TGTGCCAGCTCACCAGGCCAGGGCGACCTAGAGACCCAGTACTTC. Amino acid sequence: CASSPGQGDLETQYF.

This chain joins TRBV2 and TRBJ1-2; possibly TRBD1 for D (6 bases). There are 12 residues in the CDR3. Between the trimmed V and J ends, which lost 4 bases and 4 bases, there was a span of 7 bases. Per the germline V gene, CDR1 is SNHLY and CDR2 is FYNNEI. Here the CDR3 reads CASSVRGYGYTF. The DNA of the CDR3 is TGTGCCAGCAGTGTCAGGGGCTATGGCTACACCTTC.

The chain carries TRBV19 and TRBJ1-6; possibly TRBD1 for D (6 bases). Trimming pared 5 bases from V and 5 bases from J, leaving 16 bases between. The CDR3 has 16 residues. Germline V gene lookup returns CDR1 LNHDA and CDR2 SQIVND (reference sequence). The DNA of the CDR3 is TGTGCCAGTAGTCGACTGGGACACAAGAATAATTCACCCCTCCACTTT. Translated: CASSRLGHKNNSPLHF. The variable domain in full, with the rest retrieved from reference TRBV19 and TRBJ1-6, is DGGITQSPKYLFRKEGQNVTLSCEQNLNHDAMYWYRQDPGQGLRLIYYSQIVNDFQKGDIAEGYSVSREKKESFPLTVTSAQKNPTAFYLCASSRLGHKNNSPLHFGNGTRLTVT.

The gene calls are TRBV6-5 and TRBJ1-2; tentative D call: TRBD1 (5 bases). Between the trimmed V and J ends, which lost 7 bases and 5 bases, there was a span of 14 bases. This CDR3 is 13 amino acids long. Germline V gene sequence: CDR1 MNHEY, CDR2 SVGAGI. The CDR3 DNA follows: TGTGCCAGCACCACCGACAGACATTATGGCTACACCTTC. Translating it yields CASTTDRHYGYTF.

J is TRBJ1-2 and V is TRBV6-6, with D hard to call. The CDR3 loop spans 15 amino acids. CDR1 MNHNY and CDR2 SVGAGI come from the germline V gene (reference sequence). Trimming shortened V by 7 bases and J by 5 bases, and 20 bases separated the two germline ends. CDR3 DNA sequence: TGTGCCAGCATCAACGGGGTGAGGGAGTGGTATGGCTACACCTTC. Amino acid sequence: CASINGVREWYGYTF.

The genes are TRBV30 and TRBJ1-1; no reliable D call. Germline CDR1 reads GTSNPN; CDR2 reads SVGIG (reference sequence). The CDR3 spans 12 residues. V shed 5 bases and J shed 0 bases, with 7 bases lying between them. The CDR3 spells CAWATVNTEAFF. In DNA form, the CDR3 reads TGTGCCTGGGCCACAGTGAACACTGAAGCTTTCTTT. Full variable domain (remainder filled in from reference TRBV30 and TRBJ1-1): SQTIHQWPATLVQPVGSPLSLECTVEGTSNPNLYWYRQAAGRGLQLLFYSVGIGQISSEVPQNLSASRPQDRQFILSSKKLLLSDSGFYLCAWATVNTEAFFGQGTRLTVV.